Below, 2 T cell receptor beta chains from the same sample are listed, as sequenced in a study of blood T cell repertoires in COVID-19. Sequencing was performed with immunoSEQ multiplex PCR; in TCRdb, only in-frame clones are kept and a portion is missing. The sample comprises under 300,000 clones, approximately 90% of which are singletons, and approximately 2.2% rests with the top ten. Sequencing was performed on peripheral blood. The receptors here all came from a woman between 40 and 50 years old who had recovered from COVID-19.

This chain connects TRBV27 to TRBJ2-7; 9 bases are shared with TRBD2. Losses at the gene ends were 4 bases for V and 3 bases for J; bases not matched to a gene: 13. Germline lookup yields CDR1 MNHEY and CDR2 SMNVEV (reference sequence). This CDR3 comprises 17 residues. The CDR3 DNA sequence: TGTGCCAGCAGTTACCGAGCGGGAGGCAACCCGATCTACGAGCAGTACTTC. This encodes CASSYRAGGNPIYEQYF.

In its sample, this clone was seen a few times. The V and J genes are TRBV3-1 (or the pseudogene TRBV3-2) and TRBJ1-5; D not resolved. This CDR3 comprises 15 residues. The ends were cut back, 2 bases at V and 11 bases at J, with 19 bases in the middle. The V gene's germline CDR1 is LGHDT and CDR2 YNNKEL (reference sequence). CDR3 amino acids: CASSQSSGPTAAQHF. The CDR3 bases are TGTGCCAGCAGCCAATCATCTGGCCCCACAGCAGCCCAGCATTTT.